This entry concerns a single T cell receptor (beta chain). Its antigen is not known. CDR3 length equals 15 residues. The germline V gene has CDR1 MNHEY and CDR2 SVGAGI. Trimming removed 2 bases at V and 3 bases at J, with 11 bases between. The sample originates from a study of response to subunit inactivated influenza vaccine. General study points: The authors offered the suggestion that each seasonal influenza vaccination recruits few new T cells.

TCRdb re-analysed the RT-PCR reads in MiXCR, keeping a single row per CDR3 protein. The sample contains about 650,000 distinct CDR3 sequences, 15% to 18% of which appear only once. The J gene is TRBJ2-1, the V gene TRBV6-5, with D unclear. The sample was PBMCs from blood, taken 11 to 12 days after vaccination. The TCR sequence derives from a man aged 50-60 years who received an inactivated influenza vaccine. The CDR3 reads CASSYQAALYNEQFF. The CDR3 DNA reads TGTGCCAGCAGTTACCAGGCAGCACTCTACAATGAGCAGTTCTTC.